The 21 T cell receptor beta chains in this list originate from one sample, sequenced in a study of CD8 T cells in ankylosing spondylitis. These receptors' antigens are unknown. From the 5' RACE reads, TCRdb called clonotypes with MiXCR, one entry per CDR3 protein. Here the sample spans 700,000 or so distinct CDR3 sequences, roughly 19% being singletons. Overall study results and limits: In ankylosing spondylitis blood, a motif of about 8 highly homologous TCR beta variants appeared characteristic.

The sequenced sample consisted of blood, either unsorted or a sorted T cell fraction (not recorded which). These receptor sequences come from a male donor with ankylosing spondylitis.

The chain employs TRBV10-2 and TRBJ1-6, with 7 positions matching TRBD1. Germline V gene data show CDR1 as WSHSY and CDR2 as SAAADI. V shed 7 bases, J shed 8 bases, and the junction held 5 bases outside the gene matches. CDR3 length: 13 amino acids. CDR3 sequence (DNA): TGCGCCAGCAAGACAGGGCCGGATTCACCCCTCCACTTT. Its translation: CASKTGPDSPLHF.

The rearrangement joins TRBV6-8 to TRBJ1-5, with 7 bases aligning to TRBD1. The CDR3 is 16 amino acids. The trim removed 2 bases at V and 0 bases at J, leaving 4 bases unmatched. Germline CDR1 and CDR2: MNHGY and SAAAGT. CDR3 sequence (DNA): TGTGCCAGCAGTTACGGACAGGCTACTAGCAATCAGCCCCAGCATTTT. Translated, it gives CASSYGQATSNQPQHF.

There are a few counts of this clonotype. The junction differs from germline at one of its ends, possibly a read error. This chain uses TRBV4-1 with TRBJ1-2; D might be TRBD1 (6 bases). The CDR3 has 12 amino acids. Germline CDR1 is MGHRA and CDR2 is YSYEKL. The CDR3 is CASSQEEGVPAF. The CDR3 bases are TGCGCCAGCAGCCAAGAAGAGGGGGTCCCAGCCTTC.

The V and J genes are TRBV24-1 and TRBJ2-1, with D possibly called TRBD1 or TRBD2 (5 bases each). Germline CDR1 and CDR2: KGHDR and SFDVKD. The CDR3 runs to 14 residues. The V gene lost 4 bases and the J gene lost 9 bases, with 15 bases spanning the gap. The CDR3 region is CATSDRGRGTEQFF. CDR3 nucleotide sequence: TGTGCCACCAGTGACCGGGGACGAGGAACTGAGCAGTTCTTC.

CDR3 sequence (DNA): TGTGCCACCAGGCAGGGTCCTGGAAACACCATATATTTT. Its translation is CATRQGPGNTIYF. This sequence joins TRBV15 and TRBJ1-3; D possibly corresponds to TRBD1 (5 bases). The length of the CDR3 is 13 residues. Germline-derived CDR1 and CDR2 are LNHNV and YYDKDF (reference sequence). The V gene lost 6 bases and the J gene lost 2 bases, with 8 bases spanning the gap.

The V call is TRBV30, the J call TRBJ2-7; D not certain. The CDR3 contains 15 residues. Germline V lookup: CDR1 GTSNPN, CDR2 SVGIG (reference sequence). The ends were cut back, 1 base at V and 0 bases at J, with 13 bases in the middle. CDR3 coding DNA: TGTGCCTGGAGTGGTGTGGCAGAAGGCTCCTACGAGCAGTACTTC. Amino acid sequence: CAWSGVAEGSYEQYF.

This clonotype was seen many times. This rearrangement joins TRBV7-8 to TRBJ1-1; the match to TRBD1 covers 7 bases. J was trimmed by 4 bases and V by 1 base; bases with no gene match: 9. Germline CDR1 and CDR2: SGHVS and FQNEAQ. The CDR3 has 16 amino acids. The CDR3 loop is CASSLVSRGPATEAFF. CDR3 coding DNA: TGTGCCAGCAGCTTAGTCTCAAGGGGGCCGGCCACTGAAGCTTTCTTT.

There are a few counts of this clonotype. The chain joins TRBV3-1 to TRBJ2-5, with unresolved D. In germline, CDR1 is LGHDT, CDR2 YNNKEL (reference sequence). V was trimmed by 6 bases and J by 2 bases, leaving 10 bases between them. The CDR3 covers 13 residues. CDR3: CASRQRLQETQYF. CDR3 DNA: TGTGCCAGCAGACAACGCCTTCAAGAGACCCAGTACTTC.

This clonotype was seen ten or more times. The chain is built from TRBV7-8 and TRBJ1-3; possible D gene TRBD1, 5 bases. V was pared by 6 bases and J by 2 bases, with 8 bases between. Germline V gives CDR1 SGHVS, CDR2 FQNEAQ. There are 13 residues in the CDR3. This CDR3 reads CASSQGTGNTIYF. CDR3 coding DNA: TGTGCCAGCAGTCAGGGTACTGGAAACACCATATATTTT.

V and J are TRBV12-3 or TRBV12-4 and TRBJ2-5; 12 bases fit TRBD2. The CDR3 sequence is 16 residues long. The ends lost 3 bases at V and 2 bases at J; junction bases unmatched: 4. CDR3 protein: CASSFLAGGPQETQYF. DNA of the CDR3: TGTGCCAGCAGTTTTCTAGCGGGAGGGCCTCAAGAGACCCAGTACTTC.

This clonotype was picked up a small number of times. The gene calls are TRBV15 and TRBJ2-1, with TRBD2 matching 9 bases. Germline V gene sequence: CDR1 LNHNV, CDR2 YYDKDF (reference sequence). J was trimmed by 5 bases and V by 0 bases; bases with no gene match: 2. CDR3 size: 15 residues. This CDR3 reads CATSRDLAGNNEQFF. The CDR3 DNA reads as TGTGCCACCAGCAGAGACCTAGCGGGAAACAATGAGCAGTTCTTC. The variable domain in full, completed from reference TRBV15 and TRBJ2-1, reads DAMVIQNPRYQVTQFGKPVTLSCSQTLNHNVMYWYQQKSSQAPKLLFHYYDKDFNNEADTPDNFQSRRPNTSFCFLDIRSPGLGDTAMYLCATSRDLAGNNEQFFGPGTRLTVL.

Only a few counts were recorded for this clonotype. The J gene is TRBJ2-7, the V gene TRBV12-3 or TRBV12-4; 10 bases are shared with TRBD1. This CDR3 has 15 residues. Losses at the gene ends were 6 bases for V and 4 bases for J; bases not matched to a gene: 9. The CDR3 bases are TGTGCCAGCAGAGCCGACGGACAGGGGGGGTACGAGCAGTACTTC. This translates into CASRADGQGGYEQYF.

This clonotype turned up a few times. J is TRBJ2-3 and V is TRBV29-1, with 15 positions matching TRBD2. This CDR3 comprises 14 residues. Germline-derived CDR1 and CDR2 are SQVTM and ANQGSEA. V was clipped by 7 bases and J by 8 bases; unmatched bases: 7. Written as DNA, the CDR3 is TGCAGCGGCGGACTAGCGGGAGGGGAAGGTACGCAGTATTTT. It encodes CSGGLAGGEGTQYF.

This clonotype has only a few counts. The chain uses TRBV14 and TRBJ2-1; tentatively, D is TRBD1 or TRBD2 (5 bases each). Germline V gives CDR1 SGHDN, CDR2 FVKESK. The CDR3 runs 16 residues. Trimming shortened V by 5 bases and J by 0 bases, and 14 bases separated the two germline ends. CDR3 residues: CASSSAGASSYNEQFF. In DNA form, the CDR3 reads TGTGCCAGCAGCTCGGCCGGGGCTAGCTCCTACAATGAGCAGTTCTTC.

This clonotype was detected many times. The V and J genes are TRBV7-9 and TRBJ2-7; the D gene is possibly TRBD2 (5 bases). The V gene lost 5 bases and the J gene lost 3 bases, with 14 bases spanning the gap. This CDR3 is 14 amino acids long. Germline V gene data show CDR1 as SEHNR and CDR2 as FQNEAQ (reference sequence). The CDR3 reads CASSAVGGLYEQYF. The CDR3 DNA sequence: TGTGCCAGCAGCGCCGTTGGAGGTCTCTACGAGCAGTACTTC.

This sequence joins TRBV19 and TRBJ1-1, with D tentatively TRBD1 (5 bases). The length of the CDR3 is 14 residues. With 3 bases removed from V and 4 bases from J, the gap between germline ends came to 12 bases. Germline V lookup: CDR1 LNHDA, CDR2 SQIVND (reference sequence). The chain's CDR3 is CASSMGQGGTEAFF. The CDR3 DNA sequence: TGTGCCAGTAGTATGGGTCAGGGTGGCACTGAAGCTTTCTTT.

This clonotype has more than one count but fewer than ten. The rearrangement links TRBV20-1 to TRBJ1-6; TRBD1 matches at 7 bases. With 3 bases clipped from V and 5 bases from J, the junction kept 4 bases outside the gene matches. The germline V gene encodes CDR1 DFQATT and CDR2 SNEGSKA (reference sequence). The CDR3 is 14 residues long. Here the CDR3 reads CSASRDRNNSPLHF. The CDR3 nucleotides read TGCAGTGCTAGTCGGGACAGAAATAATTCACCCCTCCACTTT.

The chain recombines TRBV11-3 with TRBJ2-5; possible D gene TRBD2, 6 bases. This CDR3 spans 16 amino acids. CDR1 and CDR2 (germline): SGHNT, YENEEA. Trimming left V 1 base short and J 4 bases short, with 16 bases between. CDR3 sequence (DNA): TGTGCCAGCAGCTTAGGCCTCGCTCCGGAGGGAGAGACCCAGTACTTC. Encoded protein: CASSLGLAPEGETQYF. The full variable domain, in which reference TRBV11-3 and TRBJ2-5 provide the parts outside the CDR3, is EAGVVQSPRYKIIEKKQPVAFWCNPISGHNTLYWYLQNLGQGPELLIRYENEEAVDDSQLPKDRFSAERLKGVDSTLKIQPAELGDSAVYLCASSLGLAPEGETQYFGPGTRLLVL.

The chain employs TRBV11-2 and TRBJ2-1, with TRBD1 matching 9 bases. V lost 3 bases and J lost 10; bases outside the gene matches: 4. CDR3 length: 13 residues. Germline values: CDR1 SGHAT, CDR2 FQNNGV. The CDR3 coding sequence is TGTGCCAGCAGCTTGGGACAGGGACCGGAGCAGTTCTTC. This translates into CASSLGQGPEQFF.

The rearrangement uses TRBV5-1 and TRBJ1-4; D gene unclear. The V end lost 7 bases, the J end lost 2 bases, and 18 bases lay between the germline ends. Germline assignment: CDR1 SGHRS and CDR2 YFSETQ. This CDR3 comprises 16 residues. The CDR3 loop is CASGSVGVGTNEKLFF. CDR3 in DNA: TGCGCCAGCGGCTCGGTTGGTGTAGGTACTAATGAAAAACTGTTTTTT.

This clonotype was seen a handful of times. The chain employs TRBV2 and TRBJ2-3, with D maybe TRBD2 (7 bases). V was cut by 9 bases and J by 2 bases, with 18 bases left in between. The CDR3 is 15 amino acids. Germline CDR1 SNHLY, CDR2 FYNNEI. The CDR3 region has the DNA TGTGCCAGTCGATTGGGCGGGGGCACCACAGATACGCAGTATTTT. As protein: CASRLGGGTTDTQYF.